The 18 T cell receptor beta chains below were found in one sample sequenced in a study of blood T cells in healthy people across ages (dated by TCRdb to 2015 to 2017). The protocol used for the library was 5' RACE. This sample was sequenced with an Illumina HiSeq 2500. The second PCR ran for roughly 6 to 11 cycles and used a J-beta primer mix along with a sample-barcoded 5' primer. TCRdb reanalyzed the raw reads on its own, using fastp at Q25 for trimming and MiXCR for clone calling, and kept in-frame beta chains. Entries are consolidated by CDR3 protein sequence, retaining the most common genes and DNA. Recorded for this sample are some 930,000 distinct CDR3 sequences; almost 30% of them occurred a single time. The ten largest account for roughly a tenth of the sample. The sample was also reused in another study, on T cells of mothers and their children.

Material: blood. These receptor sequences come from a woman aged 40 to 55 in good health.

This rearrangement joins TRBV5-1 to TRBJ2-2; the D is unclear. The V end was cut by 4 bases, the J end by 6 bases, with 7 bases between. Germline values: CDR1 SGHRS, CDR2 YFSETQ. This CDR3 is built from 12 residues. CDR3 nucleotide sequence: TGCGCCAGCAGCACTCGCTCCGGGGAGCTGTTTTTT. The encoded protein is CASSTRSGELFF.

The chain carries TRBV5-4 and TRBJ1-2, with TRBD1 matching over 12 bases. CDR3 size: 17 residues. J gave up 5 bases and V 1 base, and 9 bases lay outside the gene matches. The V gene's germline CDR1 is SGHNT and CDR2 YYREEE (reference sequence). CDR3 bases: TGTGCCAGCAGCTTGTCGGGACAGGGGGCGCTCCTTTATGGCTACACCTTC. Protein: CASSLSGQGALLYGYTF.

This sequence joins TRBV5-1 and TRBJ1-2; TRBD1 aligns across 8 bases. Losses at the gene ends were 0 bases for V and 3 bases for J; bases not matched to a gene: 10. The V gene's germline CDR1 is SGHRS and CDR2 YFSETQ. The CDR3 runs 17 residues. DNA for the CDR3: TGCGCCAGCAGCTTGGGACGGGGACAGGTTAACGACTATGGCTACACCTTC. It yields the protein CASSLGRGQVNDYGYTF.

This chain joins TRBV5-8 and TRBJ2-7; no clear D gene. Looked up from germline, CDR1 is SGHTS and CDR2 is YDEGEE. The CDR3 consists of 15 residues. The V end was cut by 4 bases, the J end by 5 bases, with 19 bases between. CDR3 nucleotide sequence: TGTGCCAGCAGCCTTGAGTCGACATTCCCTAACGAGCAGTACTTC. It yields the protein CASSLESTFPNEQYF.

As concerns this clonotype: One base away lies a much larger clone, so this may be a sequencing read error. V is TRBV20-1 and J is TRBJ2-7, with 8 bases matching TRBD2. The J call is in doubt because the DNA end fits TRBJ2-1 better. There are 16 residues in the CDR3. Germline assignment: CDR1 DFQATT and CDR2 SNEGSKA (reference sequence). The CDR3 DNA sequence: TGCAGTGCTAGAGGACGGGGGAGCGGGGGCCACAATGAGCAGTTCTTC. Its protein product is CSARGRGSGGHNEQFF.

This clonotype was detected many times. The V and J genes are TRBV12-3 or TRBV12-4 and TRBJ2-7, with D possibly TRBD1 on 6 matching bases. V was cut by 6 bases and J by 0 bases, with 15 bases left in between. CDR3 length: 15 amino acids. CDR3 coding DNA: TGTGCCAGCAGCCACCGACAGGTTAGCTCCTACGAGCAGTACTTC. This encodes CASSHRQVSSYEQYF.

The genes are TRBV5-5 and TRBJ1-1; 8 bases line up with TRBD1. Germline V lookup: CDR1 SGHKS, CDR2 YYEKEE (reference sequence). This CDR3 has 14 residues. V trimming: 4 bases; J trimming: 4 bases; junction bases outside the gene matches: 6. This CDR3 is CASSPMGQVTEAFF. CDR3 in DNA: TGTGCCAGCAGCCCCATGGGACAGGTCACTGAAGCTTTCTTT.

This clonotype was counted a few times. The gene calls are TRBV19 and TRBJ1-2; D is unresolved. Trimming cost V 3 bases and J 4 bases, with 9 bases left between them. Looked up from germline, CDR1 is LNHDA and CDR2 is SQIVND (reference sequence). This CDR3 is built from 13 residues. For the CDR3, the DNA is TGTGCCAGTAGTATTACGGGTCTCTATGGCTACACCTTC. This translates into CASSITGLYGYTF.

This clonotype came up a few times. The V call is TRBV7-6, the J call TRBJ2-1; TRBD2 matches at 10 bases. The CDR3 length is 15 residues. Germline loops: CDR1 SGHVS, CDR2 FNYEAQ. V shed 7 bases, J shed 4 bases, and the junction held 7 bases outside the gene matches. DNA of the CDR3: TGTGCCAGCAACAAAATAGCGGGAGGATACAATGAGCAGTTCTTC. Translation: CASNKIAGGYNEQFF.

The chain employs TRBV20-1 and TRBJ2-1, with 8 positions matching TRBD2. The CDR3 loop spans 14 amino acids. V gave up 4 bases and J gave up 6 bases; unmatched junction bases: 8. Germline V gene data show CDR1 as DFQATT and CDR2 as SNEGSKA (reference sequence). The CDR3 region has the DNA TGCAGTGCTAAAAGCGGGGGCTTTTGCAATGAGCAGTTCTTC. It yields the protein CSAKSGGFCNEQFF.

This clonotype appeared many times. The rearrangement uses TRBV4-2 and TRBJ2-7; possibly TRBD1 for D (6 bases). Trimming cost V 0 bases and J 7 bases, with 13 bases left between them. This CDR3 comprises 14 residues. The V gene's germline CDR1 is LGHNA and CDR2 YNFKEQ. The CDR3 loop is CASSQETGSGEQYF. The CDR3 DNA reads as TGTGCCAGCAGCCAAGAAACAGGGTCGGGAGAGCAGTACTTC.

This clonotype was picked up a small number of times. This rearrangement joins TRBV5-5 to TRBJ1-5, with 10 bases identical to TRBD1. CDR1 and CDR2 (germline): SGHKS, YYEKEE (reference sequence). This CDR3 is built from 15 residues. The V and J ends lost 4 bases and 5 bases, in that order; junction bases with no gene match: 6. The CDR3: CASSRRTGGDQPQHF. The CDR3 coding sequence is TGTGCCAGCAGCCGAAGGACAGGGGGGGATCAGCCCCAGCATTTT.

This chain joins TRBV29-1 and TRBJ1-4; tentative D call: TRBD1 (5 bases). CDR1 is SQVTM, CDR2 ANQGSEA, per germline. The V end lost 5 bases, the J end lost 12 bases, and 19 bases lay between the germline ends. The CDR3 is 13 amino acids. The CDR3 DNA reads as TGCAGCGTTACCAGCAATGTTCAGGGAGAACTGTTTTTT. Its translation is CSVTSNVQGELFF.

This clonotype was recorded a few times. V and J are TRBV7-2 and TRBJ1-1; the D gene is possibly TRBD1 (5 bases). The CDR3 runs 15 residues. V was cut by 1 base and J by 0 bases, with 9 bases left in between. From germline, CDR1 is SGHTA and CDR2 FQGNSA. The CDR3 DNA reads TGTGCCAGCAGCTTAGATGGCAGGGTGAACACTGAAGCTTTCTTT. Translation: CASSLDGRVNTEAFF.

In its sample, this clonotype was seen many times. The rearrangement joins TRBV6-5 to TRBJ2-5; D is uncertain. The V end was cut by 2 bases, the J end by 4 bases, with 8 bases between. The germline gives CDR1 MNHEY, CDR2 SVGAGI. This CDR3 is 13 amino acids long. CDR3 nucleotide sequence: TGTGCCAGCAGTTACGGGCAGTCAGAGACCCAGTACTTC. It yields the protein CASSYGQSETQYF.

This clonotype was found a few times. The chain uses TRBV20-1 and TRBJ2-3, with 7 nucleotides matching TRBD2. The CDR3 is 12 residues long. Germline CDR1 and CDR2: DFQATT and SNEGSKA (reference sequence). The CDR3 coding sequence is TGCAGCCTTAGCGGGCGCACAGATACGCAGTATTTT. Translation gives CSLSGRTDTQYF.

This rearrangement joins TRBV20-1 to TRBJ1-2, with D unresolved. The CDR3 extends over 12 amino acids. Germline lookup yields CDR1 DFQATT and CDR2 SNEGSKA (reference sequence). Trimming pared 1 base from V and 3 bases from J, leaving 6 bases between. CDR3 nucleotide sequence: TGCAGTGCTAGAGGTACGGACTATGGCTACACCTTC. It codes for CSARGTDYGYTF.

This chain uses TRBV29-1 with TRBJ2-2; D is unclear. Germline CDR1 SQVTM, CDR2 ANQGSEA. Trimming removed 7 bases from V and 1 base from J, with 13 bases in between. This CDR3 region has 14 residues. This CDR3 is CSGKVTVNTGELFF. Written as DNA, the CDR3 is TGCAGCGGGAAGGTTACGGTGAACACCGGGGAGCTGTTTTTT.